This TCR beta chain was sequenced during a study of PD-L1 blockade in urothelial cancer. Study-wide context: Patients started atezolizumab in the mid-2010s, 1,200 mg intravenously every 3 weeks. Male sex and bladder-origin urothelial cancer characterized about 85% of the roughly 30 patients.

The germline V gene encodes CDR1 WSHSY and CDR2 SAAADI. CDR3 length: 16 residues. Deletions cut 3 bases from V and 4 bases from J, with 18 bases between. Profiled with immunoSEQ multiplex PCR; TCRdb holds only in-frame clones, not every one. The sample carries over 65,000 clones, 84% recorded once. This clone was observed a handful of times. This receptor was taken from a man between 65 and 80 years old with urothelial cancer. The material sequenced was PBMCs, taken around atezolizumab (anti-PD-L1) treatment. The V gene is TRBV10-2, the J gene TRBJ2-5; D may be TRBD2 (7 bases). The CDR3 DNA reads TGCGCCAGCAGTGACATCGGGGGCTGGGAGGGAGAGACCCAGTACTTC. It specifies CASSDIGGWEGETQYF.